These 29 T cell receptor beta chains originate from one sample sequenced in a study of blood T cell repertoires in COVID-19. Here immunoSEQ multiplex PCR was the method, and the copy in TCRdb shows in-frame clones only, minus some. Among hundreds of thousands of clones, over 75% were seen once, and the ten largest hold over 8%. Sequencing was carried out using peripheral blood. These receptors all come from a man between 18 and 29 years old with active or convalescent COVID-19.

This clone was seen a single time. This CDR3 reads CASSLTVSNQPQHF. Here the CDR3 DNA reads TGTGCCAGCAGTTTGACAGTAAGCAATCAGCCCCAGCATTTT. V is TRBV27 and J is TRBJ1-5; D may be TRBD1 (5 bases). Deletions cut 3 bases from V and 1 base from J, with 7 bases between. The germline CDR1 and CDR2 sequences are MNHEY and SMNVEV (reference sequence). This CDR3 region has 14 residues.

This clone has just a few counts. This chain links TRBV7-9 with TRBJ1-5, with 8 bases lining up with TRBD1. The J segment lost 9 bases and the V segment lost 1 base, leaving 5 bases of the junction unmatched. The germline V gene encodes CDR1 SEHNR and CDR2 FQNEAQ (reference sequence). The CDR3 consists of 14 residues. Written as DNA, the CDR3 is TGTGCCAGCAGCTTAGGGACAGGGAACCTGCCCCAGCATTTT. Its translation: CASSLGTGNLPQHF.

V gene TRBV3-1 (or the pseudogene TRBV3-2) combines with J gene TRBJ2-3; TRBD2 matches at 7 bases. Germline CDR1 is LGHDT and CDR2 is YNNKEL (reference sequence). V shed 4 bases, J shed 0 bases, and the junction held 7 bases outside the gene matches. CDR3 size: 16 residues. The chain's CDR3 is CASSRRGMVSTDTQYF. For the CDR3, the DNA is TGTGCCAGCAGCCGGCGGGGGATGGTGAGCACAGATACGCAGTATTTT.

The chain is built from TRBV5-1 and TRBJ1-4; D possibly corresponds to TRBD1 (6 bases). The CDR3 runs to 15 residues. Germline CDR1 SGHRS, CDR2 YFSETQ. V was shortened by 4 bases and J by 0 bases, with 10 bases between the two germline ends. DNA for the CDR3: TGCGCCAGCAGCCCTGGACAGACAACTAATGAAAAACTGTTTTTT. This encodes CASSPGQTTNEKLFF.

This clone was recorded only once. The V call is TRBV12-5, the J call TRBJ1-5; D not resolved. There are 12 residues in the CDR3. Trimming pared 1 base from V and 6 bases from J, leaving 4 bases between. CDR1 and CDR2 (germline): LGHNT, FRNRAP. CDR3 nucleotide sequence: TGTGCTAGTGGTTTGGCGAGTCAGCCCCAGCATTTT. Translated: CASGLASQPQHF.

This chain uses TRBV4-2 with TRBJ2-1, with 10 bases fitting TRBD2. CDR1 and CDR2 from the germline V gene are LGHNA and YNFKEQ. J was trimmed by 8 bases and V by 8 bases; bases with no gene match: 12. The CDR3 loop spans 15 amino acids. CDR3 sequence reads: CASEGAGGPRDEQFF. The CDR3 DNA reads TGTGCCAGCGAGGGAGCGGGGGGGCCCCGCGATGAGCAGTTCTTC.

This chain joins TRBV19 and TRBJ1-3; D gene ambiguous. Germline assignment: CDR1 LNHDA and CDR2 SQIVND (reference sequence). V gave up 6 bases and J gave up 4 bases, with 4 bases separating them. The CDR3 loop spans 11 amino acids. The CDR3 loop is CASRTGNTIYF. In DNA form, the CDR3 reads TGTGCCAGTAGGACAGGAAACACCATATATTTT.

V usage is TRBV2 and J usage is TRBJ1-1, with D maybe TRBD1 (5 bases). The CDR3 loop spans 14 amino acids. CDR1 is SNHLY and CDR2 is FYNNEI in the germline V gene. V was pared by 3 bases and J by 0 bases, with 8 bases between. The CDR3 protein is CASSERQLNTEAFF. In nucleotides, the CDR3 is TGTGCCAGCAGTGAGAGACAGCTGAACACTGAAGCTTTCTTT.

The rearrangement uses TRBV5-4 and TRBJ2-1; D might be TRBD1 (5 bases). V was shortened by 2 bases and J by 10 bases, with 10 bases between the two germline ends. The CDR3 is 12 amino acids. Germline CDR1 is SGHNT and CDR2 is YYREEE (reference sequence). The CDR3: CASSFGTGEQFF. The CDR3 DNA reads TGTGCCAGCAGCTTTGGTACAGGAGAGCAGTTCTTC.

The chain combines TRBV7-9 with TRBJ1-6; 7 bases line up with TRBD1. The CDR3 consists of 14 residues. CDR1 and CDR2 from the germline V gene are SEHNR and FQNEAQ (reference sequence). The trim removed 5 bases at V and 6 bases at J, leaving 4 bases unmatched. The CDR3 region is CASSRGTVNSPLHF. The DNA for the CDR3 is TGTGCCAGCAGCCGGGGGACAGTTAATTCACCCCTCCACTTT.

A few counts support this clone. Other DNA sequences in this sample translate to the same CDR3. The chain has TRBV19 and TRBJ1-1; D is unclear. With 1 base removed from V and 4 bases from J, the gap between germline ends came to 7 bases. The CDR3 extends over 13 amino acids. Germline CDR1 is LNHDA and CDR2 is SQIVND (reference sequence). CDR3: CASSIGTATEAFF. CDR3 DNA: TGTGCCAGTAGTATAGGAACAGCCACTGAAGCTTTCTTT.

The chain carries TRBV6-6 and TRBJ1-5; 9 nucleotides align to TRBD1. V shed 4 bases, J shed 7 bases, and the junction held 8 bases outside the gene matches. Germline-derived CDR1 and CDR2 are MNHNY and SVGAGI (reference sequence). The CDR3 covers 15 residues. CDR3 DNA: TGTGCCAGCAGTTTTGGGACAGGGCGAGAACAGCCCCAGCATTTT. It encodes CASSFGTGREQPQHF.

In nucleotides, the CDR3 is TGTGCCAGCAGGAGCCCCACTCTTTTAACGGGGGAGCTGTTTTTT. This sequence encodes CASRSPTLLTGELFF. The gene calls are TRBV6-5 and TRBJ2-2; no clear D. This CDR3 has 15 amino acids. Trimming took 6 bases from V and 8 from J, leaving 19 bases between them. The germline V gene has CDR1 MNHEY and CDR2 SVGAGI.

The chain carries TRBV27 and TRBJ1-2; the match to TRBD1 covers 8 bases. CDR3 size: 15 residues. The germline V gene has CDR1 MNHEY and CDR2 SMNVEV (reference sequence). V lost 5 bases to trimming and J lost 4 bases; unmatched junction nucleotides: 9. Here the CDR3 reads CASSPRTGSGYGYTF. DNA of the CDR3: TGTGCCAGCAGTCCTCGGACAGGGTCAGGCTATGGCTACACCTTC.

The rearrangement links TRBV18 to TRBJ1-1, with D possibly being TRBD1 (6 bases). The CDR3 runs to 13 residues. CDR1 is KGHSH and CDR2 is LQKENI in the germline V gene. The V end was cut by 5 bases, the J end by 8 bases, with 15 bases between. The DNA of the CDR3 is TGTGCCAGCTCAATAGACTACAGGGACGAAGCTTTCTTT. It is translated as CASSIDYRDEAFF.

This clone occurred once. The chain couples TRBV12-5 to TRBJ1-1; a weak D match, TRBD1 (5 bases). The CDR3 consists of 17 residues. The V gene's germline CDR1 is LGHNT and CDR2 FRNRAP. Deletions cut 0 bases from V and 1 base from J, with 15 bases between. The CDR3 DNA reads TGTGCTAGTGGTTTGGTAGGAGGGGCCATGGGGAACACTGAAGCTTTCTTT. Its translation is CASGLVGGAMGNTEAFF.

This CDR3 is CASSRPGTIGETQYF. The CDR3 bases are TGTGCCAGCAGCCGACCCGGGACAATTGGAGAGACCCAGTACTTC. The chain joins TRBV7-9 to TRBJ2-5; perhaps TRBD1 as D (6 bases). The V end lost 5 bases, the J end lost 4 bases, and 17 bases lay between the germline ends. This CDR3 contains 15 residues. Germline loops: CDR1 SEHNR, CDR2 FQNEAQ (reference sequence).

This sequence joins TRBV7-3 and TRBJ2-1; 9 nucleotides agree with TRBD1. The J segment lost 4 bases and the V segment lost 4 bases, leaving 14 bases of the junction unmatched. CDR3 length: 18 residues. Germline loops: CDR1 SGHTA, CDR2 FQGTGA. The CDR3 region has the DNA TGTGCCAGCAGCTCATCACCGTCGGGGGACAGGGCTTACAATGAGCAGTTCTTC. It codes for CASSSSPSGDRAYNEQFF.

In this sample, this clone turned up once. V usage is TRBV7-9 and J usage is TRBJ1-5; D unclear. Trimming pared 4 bases from V and 9 bases from J, leaving 22 bases between. CDR1 and CDR2 from the germline V gene are SEHNR and FQNEAQ (reference sequence). This CDR3 comprises 16 residues. CDR3 DNA: TGTGCCAGCAGCTCCGGGCAACTAGGTGCGTTCGGGCCCCAGCATTTT. It yields the protein CASSSGQLGAFGPQHF.

The chain has TRBV7-2 and TRBJ2-3; 10 positions agree with TRBD2. Germline lookup yields CDR1 SGHTA and CDR2 FQGNSA. The V gene end was trimmed by 4 bases and the J gene end by 2 bases; junction bases not matched to a gene: 9. The length of the CDR3 is 17 residues. CDR3 in DNA: TGTGCCAGCAGCTCATATCTAGCGGGGGAGATCACAGATACGCAGTATTTT. It encodes CASSSYLAGEITDTQYF.

The rearrangement joins TRBV19 to TRBJ1-1; 8 nucleotides align to TRBD1. J was trimmed by 11 bases and V by 6 bases; bases with no gene match: 20. CDR3 size: 16 residues. Germline V gives CDR1 LNHDA, CDR2 SQIVND (reference sequence). CDR3 DNA: TGTGCCAGTAGCCCTCAAGGTACAGGGGGAAATCTTAGGGCTTTCTTT. Its protein product is CASSPQGTGGNLRAFF.

The V and J genes are TRBV6-9 and TRBJ2-7; 7 bases line up with TRBD1. This CDR3 region has 9 residues. Germline CDR1 and CDR2: MNHGY and SVAAGI. CDR3 in DNA: TGTGCCAGCAATCGGACAGGCCCAGTC. This codes for CASNRTGPV.

CDR3 sequence: CASSLTGAKNTEAFF. CDR3 nucleotides: TGTGCCAGCTCTCTGACAGGGGCCAAGAACACTGAAGCTTTCTTT. This chain joins TRBV18 and TRBJ1-1, with 8 positions matching TRBD1. This CDR3 contains 15 residues. V trimming: 6 bases; J trimming: 1 base; junction bases outside the gene matches: 7. The germline V gene encodes CDR1 KGHSH and CDR2 LQKENI. Supplemented by reference TRBV18 and TRBJ1-1, the full variable domain reads NAGVMQNPRHLVRRRGQEARLRCSPMKGHSHVYWYRQLPEEGLKFMVYLQKENIIDESGMPKERFSAEFPKEGPSILRIQQVVRGDSAAYFCASSLTGAKNTEAFFGQGTRLTVV.

The chain employs TRBV5-5 and TRBJ2-3; D not resolved. V was clipped by 0 bases and J by 2 bases, with 16 bases between them. Germline CDR1 reads SGHKS; CDR2 reads YYEKEE (reference sequence). The CDR3 totals 17 residues. CDR3 nucleotide sequence: TGTGCCAGCAGCTTGGATTTGGTAGTGTCCCTCACAGATACGCAGTATTTT. Translating it yields CASSLDLVVSLTDTQYF.

This clone has more than one count but fewer than ten. This sequence joins TRBV2 and TRBJ2-1, with 9 bases that match TRBD1. V was pared by 2 bases and J by 7 bases, with 6 bases of the junction left unmatched. Germline V lookup: CDR1 SNHLY, CDR2 FYNNEI. The CDR3 is 15 amino acids. CDR3 in DNA: TGTGCCAGCAGTGAAATTTCCGGGACAGGGAATGAGCAGTTCTTC. This sequence encodes CASSEISGTGNEQFF.

The chain uses TRBV3-1 (or the pseudogene TRBV3-2) and TRBJ1-4; no clear D gene. CDR1 is LGHDT and CDR2 is YNNKEL in the germline V gene (reference sequence). Trimming cost V 4 bases and J 8 bases, with 23 bases left between them. CDR3 length: 17 amino acids. DNA for the CDR3: TGTGCCAGCAGCCCAGAAGAAAAGGAGTTGTTAGAAGAAAAACTGTTTTTT. It translates to CASSPEEKELLEEKLFF.

CDR3 sequence reads: CASSQDETGLHGYTF. The CDR3 bases are TGCGCCAGCAGCCAAGATGAGACAGGGCTCCATGGCTACACCTTC. The chain is built from TRBV4-1 and TRBJ1-2; the match to TRBD1 covers 7 bases. Germline trimming cut 0 bases from V and 6 bases from J; bases unmatched to any gene: 7. The germline V gene has CDR1 MGHRA and CDR2 YSYEKL. The CDR3 contains 15 residues.

J is TRBJ2-2 and V is TRBV4-1; TRBD2 matches 14 bases. The CDR3 runs to 17 residues. CDR1 is MGHRA, CDR2 YSYEKL, per germline. J was trimmed by 3 bases and V by 4 bases; bases with no gene match: 4. The CDR3 protein is CASSPTSGGVDTGELFF. The CDR3 nucleotides read TGCGCCAGCAGCCCGACTAGCGGGGGGGTAGACACCGGGGAGCTGTTTTTT.

V usage is TRBV5-5 and J usage is TRBJ1-4, with D unresolved. This CDR3 has 15 amino acids. Germline V gene lookup returns CDR1 SGHKS and CDR2 YYEKEE (reference sequence). Deletions cut 1 base from V and 8 bases from J, with 15 bases between. CDR3 bases: TGTGCCAGCAGCTTGATTCAGCAATCAGGAGAAAAACTGTTTTTT. It specifies CASSLIQQSGEKLFF. The whole variable domain, filled in from reference TRBV5-5 and TRBJ1-4, reads DAGVTQSPTHLIKTRGQQVTLRCSPISGHKSVSWYQQVLGQGPQFIFQYYEKEERGRGNFPDRFSARQFPNYSSELNVNALLLGDSALYLCASSLIQQSGEKLFFGSGTQLSVL.